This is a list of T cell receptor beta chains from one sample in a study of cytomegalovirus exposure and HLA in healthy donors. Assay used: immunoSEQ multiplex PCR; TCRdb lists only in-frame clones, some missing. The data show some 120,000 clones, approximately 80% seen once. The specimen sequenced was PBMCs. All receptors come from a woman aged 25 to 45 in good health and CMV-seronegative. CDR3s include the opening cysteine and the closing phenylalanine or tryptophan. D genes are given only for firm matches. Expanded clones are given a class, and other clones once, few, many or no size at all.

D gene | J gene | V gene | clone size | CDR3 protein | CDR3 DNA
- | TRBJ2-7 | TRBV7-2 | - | CASSLQASGTLFYEQYF | TGTGCCAGCAGCTTACAAGCTTCCGGGACATTGTTCTACGAGCAGTACTTC
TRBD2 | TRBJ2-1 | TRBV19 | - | CASRRRPDTLAGVSYNEQFF | TGTGCCAGTAGACGCCGTCCGGACACTTTAGCGGGAGTATCCTACAATGAGCAGTTCTTC
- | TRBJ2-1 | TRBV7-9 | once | CASSRTGREQFF | TGTGCCAGCAGCCGCACAGGGAGAGAGCAGTTCTTC
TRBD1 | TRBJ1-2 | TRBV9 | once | CASSAPRQGGYTF | TGTGCCAGCAGCGCCCCGAGACAGGGAGGCTACACCTTC
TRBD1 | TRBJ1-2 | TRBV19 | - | CASSQSIQGRGRANYGYTF | TGTGCCAGTAGTCAAAGTATACAGGGGCGCGGTAGGGCGAACTATGGCTACACCTTC
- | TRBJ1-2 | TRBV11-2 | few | CASSLGMTEPWGYTF | TGTGCCAGCAGCTTAGGGATGACAGAGCCCTGGGGCTACACCTTC
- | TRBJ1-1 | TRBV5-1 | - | CASSLAGEEATEAFF | TGCGCCAGCAGCTTGGCTGGGGAGGAGGCAACTGAAGCTTTCTTT
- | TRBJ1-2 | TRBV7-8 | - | CASSSGTSSYGYTF | TGTGCCAGCAGCTCTGGGACATCTTCCTATGGCTACACCTTC
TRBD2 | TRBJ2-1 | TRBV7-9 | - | CASSLAGGHLNEQFF | TGTGCCAGCAGCTTGGCGGGAGGGCATCTCAATGAGCAGTTCTTC
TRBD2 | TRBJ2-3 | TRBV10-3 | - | CAISEWASGRGGTDTQYF | TGTGCCATCAGTGAGTGGGCTAGCGGGAGGGGAGGCACAGATACGCAGTATTTT
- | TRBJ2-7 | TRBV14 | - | CASSQVLYEQYF | TGTGCCAGCAGCCAAGTATTGTACGAGCAGTACTTC
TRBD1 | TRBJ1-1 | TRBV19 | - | CASSPIRGQGAGEAFF | TGTGCCAGTAGCCCTATAAGGGGACAGGGGGCAGGTGAAGCTTTCTTT
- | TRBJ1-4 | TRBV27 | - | CASGVTGPREKLFF | TGTGCCAGCGGAGTCACAGGACCCAGGGAAAAACTGTTTTTT
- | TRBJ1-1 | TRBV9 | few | CASSVETVRNTEAFF | TGTGCCAGCAGCGTAGAAACGGTAAGGAACACTGAAGCTTTCTTT
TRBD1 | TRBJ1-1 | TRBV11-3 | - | CASSSGQGANTEAFF | TGTGCCAGCAGCTCTGGACAGGGGGCAAACACTGAAGCTTTCTTT
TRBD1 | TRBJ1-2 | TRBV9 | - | CASSVLPEDRGNGYTF | TGTGCCAGCAGCGTACTCCCGGAGGACAGGGGAAATGGCTACACCTTC
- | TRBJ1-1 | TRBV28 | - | CASSDSGYGAFF | TGTGCCAGCAGTGACAGTGGATATGGAGCTTTCTTT
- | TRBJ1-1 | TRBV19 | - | CASSRVGQHTEAFF | TGTGCCAGTAGCAGGGTAGGACAGCACACTGAAGCTTTCTTT
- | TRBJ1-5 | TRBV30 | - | CAWRKQGLSNQPQHF | TGTGCCTGGAGAAAACAGGGTTTGAGCAATCAGCCCCAGCATTTT
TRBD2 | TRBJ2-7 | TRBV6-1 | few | CASNLLLAGVYEQYF | TGTGCCAGCAACCTCCTTCTAGCGGGAGTTTACGAGCAGTACTTC
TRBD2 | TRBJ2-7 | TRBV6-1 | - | CASTRTSGSYEQYF | TGTGCCAGCACCCGGACTAGCGGCTCCTACGAGCAGTACTTC
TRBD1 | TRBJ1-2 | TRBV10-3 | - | CASEPGQGNGYTF | TGTGCCAGCGAACCGGGACAGGGTAATGGCTACACCTTC
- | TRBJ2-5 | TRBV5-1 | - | CASSFKETQYF | TGCGCCAGCAGCTTTAAAGAGACCCAGTACTTC
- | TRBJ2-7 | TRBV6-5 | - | CASSYRSGQSYEQYF | TGTGCCAGCAGTTATCGTAGCGGACAATCCTACGAGCAGTACTTC
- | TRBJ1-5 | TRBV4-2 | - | CASSQAGLEQPQHF | TGTGCCAGCAGCCAAGCGGGGTTGGAGCAGCCCCAGCATTTT
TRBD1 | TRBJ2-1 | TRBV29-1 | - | CSAGGEQFF | TGCAGCGCAGGGGGTGAGCAGTTCTTC
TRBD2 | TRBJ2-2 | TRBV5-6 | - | CASSLGLAGVPRAVLFF | TGTGCCAGCAGCTTGGGACTAGCGGGAGTTCCCCGGGCGGTTCTGTTTTTT
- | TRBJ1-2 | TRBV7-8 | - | CASSLGGGGNYGYTF | TGTGCCAGCAGCTTAGGGGGAGGGGGGAACTATGGCTACACCTTC
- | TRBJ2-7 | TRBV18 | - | CASSADSRGSYEQYF | TGTGCCAGCTCAGCGGACAGTCGAGGCTCCTACGAGCAGTACTTC
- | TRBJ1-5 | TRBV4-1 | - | CASSQDLGARTQHF | TGCGCCAGCAGCCAAGATTTGGGGGCGAGGACCCAGCATTTT
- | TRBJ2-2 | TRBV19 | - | CASSARTVALGELFF | TGTGCCAGTAGTGCCCGAACGGTAGCACTCGGGGAGCTGTTTTTT
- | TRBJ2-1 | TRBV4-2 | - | CASSQAWAAIFYNEQFF | TGTGCCAGCAGCCAAGCGTGGGCAGCCATCTTCTACAATGAGCAGTTCTTC
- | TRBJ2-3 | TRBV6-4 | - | CASSGNLASDTQYF | TGTGCCAGCAGTGGGAACTTAGCGTCAGATACGCAGTATTTT
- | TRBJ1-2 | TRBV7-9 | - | CASSRIGAGKGSYGYTF | TGTGCCAGCAGTCGAATAGGGGCAGGGAAGGGGTCCTATGGCTACACCTTC
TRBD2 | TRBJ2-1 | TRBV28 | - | CASSGRGLAGGSYNEQFF | TGTGCCAGCAGCGGCAGAGGACTAGCGGGAGGGTCCTACAATGAGCAGTTCTTC
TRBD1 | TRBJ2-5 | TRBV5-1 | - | CASSSGQGQETQYF | TGCGCCAGCAGCTCCGGACAGGGTCAAGAGACCCAGTACTTC
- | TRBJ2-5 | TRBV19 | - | CASSIGQGRGVEETQYF | TGTGCCAGTAGTATAGGGCAGGGGAGAGGTGTTGAAGAGACCCAGTACTTC
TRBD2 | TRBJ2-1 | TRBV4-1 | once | CASSQGVAGVHNEQFF | TGTGCCAGCAGCCAAGGCGTAGCGGGAGTGCACAATGAGCAGTTCTTC
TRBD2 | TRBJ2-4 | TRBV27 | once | CASSGGVLDIQYF | TGTGCCAGCTCCGGGGGGGTCTTAGACATTCAGTACTTC
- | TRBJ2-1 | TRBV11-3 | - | CASSLDRTYNEQFF | TGTGCCAGCAGCTTAGATAGAACCTACAATGAGCAGTTCTTC
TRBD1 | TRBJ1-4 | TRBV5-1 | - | CASSSGTGNEKLFF | TGCGCCAGCAGTTCCGGGACAGGTAATGAAAAACTGTTTTTT
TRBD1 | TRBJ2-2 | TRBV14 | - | CASSPDFRDRASSGELFF | TGTGCCAGCAGCCCCGATTTCCGGGACAGGGCGAGTAGCGGGGAGCTGTTTTTT
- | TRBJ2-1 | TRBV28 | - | CASSFPLLVASSYNEQFF | TGTGCCAGCAGTTTTCCCCTACTAGTCGCAAGCTCCTACAATGAGCAGTTCTTC